The 20 T cell receptor beta chains below all came from one sample that was sequenced in a study of a mutant IDH1 vaccine in newly diagnosed glioma. Their antigens are not known. Assay: immunoSEQ multiplex PCR; the TCRdb copy retains only in-frame clones and omits some. In the table there are about 75,000 clones, 75% to 95% of which are singletons. Stated time point: week 5, during vaccination. All doses held 300 ug of mutant IDH1 20-mer peptide, with topical imiquimod. Sequences were derived from PBMCs, sampled from a glioma patient whose treatment included an IDH1 peptide vaccine. These TCRs come from a woman aged 45-59 years with glioma.

The rearrangement links TRBV4-2 to TRBJ2-7, with a weak D call TRBD1 (6 bases). V was shortened by 1 base and J by 0 bases, with 10 bases between the two germline ends. Germline V gives CDR1 LGHNA, CDR2 YNFKEQ. This CDR3 region has 15 residues. In DNA, the CDR3 is TGTGCCAGCAGCCAAGCTAGGGACATCTCCTACGAGCAGTACTTC. Its protein product is CASSQARDISYEQYF.

V usage is TRBV10-3 and J usage is TRBJ2-1; TRBD2 matches at 8 bases. The V gene's germline CDR1 is ENHRY and CDR2 SYGVKD. J lost 6 bases, V lost 8 bases, and 12 bases had no gene match. This CDR3 is 15 amino acids long. CDR3 residues: CAIAISGTLGNEQFF. The CDR3 DNA is TGTGCCATCGCCATTAGCGGGACCCTTGGCAATGAGCAGTTCTTC.

Here the CDR3 DNA reads TGTGCCAGCAGCGCCGACAGGAACACTGAAGCTTTCTTT. This encodes CASSADRNTEAFF. The rearrangement joins TRBV11-3 to TRBJ1-1; D possibly corresponds to TRBD1 (5 bases). Germline V CDR1 and CDR2: SGHNT, YENEEA. The germline V and J ends were trimmed by 5 bases and 1 base, with 8 bases remaining between them. The CDR3 spans 13 residues.

The CDR3: CASSRGNTIYF. In DNA, the CDR3 is TGTGCCAGCAGCAGGGGAAACACCATATATTTT. This chain links TRBV7-9 with TRBJ1-3; no clear D. The germline V and J ends were trimmed by 5 bases and 4 bases, with 3 bases remaining between them. From germline, CDR1 is SEHNR and CDR2 FQNEAQ (reference sequence). CDR3 length: 11 amino acids.

V is TRBV28 and J is TRBJ2-7; D is perhaps TRBD2 (7 bases). Germline CDR1 is MDHEN and CDR2 is SYDVKM. The length of the CDR3 is 14 residues. V was pared by 6 bases and J by 4 bases, with 16 bases between. CDR3 amino acids: CASRESGTHYEQYF. The CDR3 DNA is TGTGCCAGCAGAGAAAGCGGGACACATTACGAGCAGTACTTC.

The gene calls are TRBV5-6 and TRBJ2-2, with 11 bases lining up with TRBD2. This CDR3 has 16 amino acids. Germline lookup yields CDR1 SGHDT and CDR2 YYEEEE. The V gene end was trimmed by 0 bases and the J gene end by 8 bases; junction bases not matched to a gene: 6. The CDR3 is CASSLELAGDPGELFF. Written as DNA, the CDR3 is TGTGCCAGCAGCTTGGAACTAGCGGGAGACCCGGGGGAGCTGTTTTTT.

The chain is built from TRBV28 and TRBJ2-3, with D unresolved. CDR3 length: 12 residues. The germline V and J ends were trimmed by 5 bases and 2 bases, with 5 bases remaining between them. Germline assignment: CDR1 MDHEN and CDR2 SYDVKM. This CDR3 reads CASSMVTDTQYF. In DNA, the CDR3 is TGTGCCAGCAGTATGGTCACAGATACGCAGTATTTT.

The V and J genes are TRBV18 and TRBJ1-1, with D perhaps matching TRBD1 (5 bases). V was clipped by 3 bases and J by 1 base, with 12 bases between them. The CDR3 contains 15 residues. Germline V lookup: CDR1 KGHSH, CDR2 LQKENI. CDR3: CASSPMRGPNTEAFF. The DNA for the CDR3 is TGTGCCAGCTCACCGATGAGGGGCCCGAACACTGAAGCTTTCTTT.

This clone was detected only once. The chain employs TRBV9 and TRBJ1-1; TRBD1 aligns across 8 bases. Germline CDR1 is SGDLS and CDR2 is YYNGEE. The CDR3 runs 15 residues. V lost 3 bases, J lost 2 bases, and 6 bases stayed unmatched. CDR3 DNA sequence: TGTGCCAGCAGCGGGCAGGGGGCACTCAACACTGAAGCTTTCTTT. It yields the protein CASSGQGALNTEAFF.

The genes are TRBV28 and TRBJ1-1; unclear D gene. Trimming pared 6 bases from V and 1 base from J, leaving 9 bases between. Germline CDR1 reads MDHEN; CDR2 reads SYDVKM. The CDR3 contains 13 residues. CDR3: CASSLEWNTEAFF. CDR3 nucleotides: TGTGCCAGCAGCCTAGAGTGGAACACTGAAGCTTTCTTT.

This sequence joins TRBV2 and TRBJ1-5; D possibly corresponds to TRBD1 (6 bases). Germline assignment: CDR1 SNHLY and CDR2 FYNNEI. Trimming removed 7 bases from V and 4 bases from J, with 17 bases in between. The CDR3 has 15 residues. For the CDR3, the DNA is TGTGCCAGCAAGGAAGACAGGACTTTAAATCAGCCCCAGCATTTT. Protein: CASKEDRTLNQPQHF.

The chain links TRBV2 to TRBJ1-5, with no clear D. Germline V CDR1 and CDR2: SNHLY, FYNNEI. The CDR3 length is 14 residues. Trimming pared 6 bases from V and 0 bases from J, leaving 9 bases between. The CDR3 region has the DNA TGTGCCAGCAGGCTCGGCAATAGCAATCAGCCCCAGCATTTT. This gives the protein CASRLGNSNQPQHF.

The chain recombines TRBV5-4 with TRBJ2-5; tentatively, D is TRBD1 or TRBD2 (5 bases each). CDR3 length equals 14 residues. With 4 bases removed from V and 4 bases from J, the gap between germline ends came to 14 bases. Germline CDR1 is SGHNT and CDR2 is YYREEE (reference sequence). The CDR3 coding sequence is TGTGCCAGCAGCCCTCTAGGGGCGGGAGAGACCCAGTACTTC. This codes for CASSPLGAGETQYF.

The chain employs TRBV2 and TRBJ1-2; the D is unclear. Trimming took off 3 bases at V and 2 bases at J, with 7 bases between the two ends. Germline CDR1 is SNHLY and CDR2 is FYNNEI. The CDR3 totals 13 residues. CDR3 nucleotide sequence: TGTGCCAGCAGTGAGTTGGGGAACTATGGCTACACCTTC. Translation gives CASSELGNYGYTF.

The gene calls are TRBV28 and TRBJ2-3; tentative D call: TRBD1 (6 bases). CDR1 is MDHEN and CDR2 is SYDVKM in the germline V gene. The CDR3 extends over 16 amino acids. The V end lost 4 bases, the J end lost 3 bases, and 17 bases lay between the germline ends. Written as DNA, the CDR3 is TGTGCCAGCAGTTCCTCAAGGGGGTCGAGGACAGATACGCAGTATTTT. Protein product: CASSSSRGSRTDTQYF.

The V and J genes are TRBV5-5 and TRBJ1-5; D is ambiguous. CDR3 size: 13 residues. Trimming pared 2 bases from V and 6 bases from J, leaving 9 bases between. Germline V gene data show CDR1 as SGHKS and CDR2 as YYEKEE (reference sequence). In nucleotides, the CDR3 is TGTGCCAGCAGCTTTCAAGTAGGTCAGCCCCAGCATTTT. Amino acid sequence: CASSFQVGQPQHF.

V gene TRBV28 combines with J gene TRBJ2-7; D not resolved. The CDR3 length is 14 residues. Germline CDR1 and CDR2: MDHEN and SYDVKM. Trimming shortened V by 2 bases and J by 5 bases, and 13 bases separated the two germline ends. CDR3 DNA sequence: TGTGCCAGCAGTTTACGTGGCCCATCCCACGAGCAGTACTTC. This sequence encodes CASSLRGPSHEQYF.

The chain carries TRBV7-9 and TRBJ1-4; the match to TRBD1 covers 10 bases. Germline CDR1 reads SEHNR; CDR2 reads FQNEAQ (reference sequence). The CDR3 is made up of 16 amino acids. V gave up 5 bases and J gave up 4 bases; unmatched junction bases: 7. This chain's CDR3 is CASSTGTGAINEKLFF. CDR3 coding DNA: TGTGCCAGCAGCACAGGGACAGGGGCGATTAATGAAAAACTGTTTTTT.

This chain uses TRBV5-6 with TRBJ2-7; no clear D gene. Germline CDR1 and CDR2: SGHDT and YYEEEE. The CDR3 spans 15 residues. V was trimmed by 1 base and J by 2 bases, leaving 13 bases between them. CDR3 loop: CASSLLRAFTYEQYF. Written as DNA, the CDR3 is TGTGCCAGCAGCTTGCTACGGGCCTTTACCTACGAGCAGTACTTC.

This clone was detected once. The chain couples TRBV9 to TRBJ2-3; TRBD2 aligns across 10 bases. J lost 3 bases, V lost 4 bases, and 5 bases had no gene match. CDR1 is SGDLS, CDR2 YYNGEE, per germline. There are 15 residues in the CDR3. The CDR3 is CASSPSGRATDTQYF. The CDR3 region has the DNA TGTGCCAGCAGCCCGAGCGGGAGGGCGACAGATACGCAGTATTTT.